This TCR beta chain came from a study of graft-versus-host responses after intestinal transplantation. Broader study findings: Some patients had graft-donor T cell macrochimerism. In their allografts, the ratios of graft-versus-host to host-versus-graft T cell clones were high.

The V end was cut by 4 bases, the J end by 1 base, with 17 bases between. Per the germline V gene, CDR1 is ENHRY and CDR2 is SYGVKD. This CDR3 is 16 amino acids long. The table came from immunoSEQ multiplex PCR; TCRdb's copy has only in-frame clones and leaves some out. The sample lists 20,000 to 25,000 clones; 92% were seen once. For this clone: What it binds is not known.

The sample consisted of PBMCs, taken roughly 39 weeks after intestinal transplant. The sequence was collected from a human patient who received an intestinal transplant, so some T cells may come from the graft donor. The rearrangement uses TRBV10-3 and TRBJ2-7; D may be TRBD1 (7 bases). The CDR3 reads CAISGGWRGLSYEQYF. CDR3 DNA sequence: TGTGCCATCAGTGGGGGATGGAGGGGGCTGTCCTACGAGCAGTACTTC.